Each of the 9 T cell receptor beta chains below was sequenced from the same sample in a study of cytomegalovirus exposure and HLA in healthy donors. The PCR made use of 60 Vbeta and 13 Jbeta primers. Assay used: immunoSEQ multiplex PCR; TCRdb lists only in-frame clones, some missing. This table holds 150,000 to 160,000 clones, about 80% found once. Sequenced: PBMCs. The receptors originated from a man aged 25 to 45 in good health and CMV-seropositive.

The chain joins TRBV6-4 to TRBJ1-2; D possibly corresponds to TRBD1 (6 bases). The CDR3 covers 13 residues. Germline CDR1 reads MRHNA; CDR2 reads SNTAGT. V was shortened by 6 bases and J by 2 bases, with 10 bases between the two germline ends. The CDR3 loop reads CASSKTGNYGYTF. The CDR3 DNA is TGTGCCAGCAGCAAAACAGGGAACTATGGCTACACCTTC.

The chain's CDR3 is CASSLSGTALYNEQFF. The CDR3 DNA sequence: TGTGCCAGCAGCTTATCAGGGACAGCGTTATACAATGAGCAGTTCTTC. The chain uses TRBV7-3 and TRBJ2-1, with TRBD1 identical over 7 bases. Germline V lookup: CDR1 SGHTA, CDR2 FQGTGA. J gave up 4 bases and V 2 bases, and 8 bases lay outside the gene matches. The CDR3 spans 16 residues.

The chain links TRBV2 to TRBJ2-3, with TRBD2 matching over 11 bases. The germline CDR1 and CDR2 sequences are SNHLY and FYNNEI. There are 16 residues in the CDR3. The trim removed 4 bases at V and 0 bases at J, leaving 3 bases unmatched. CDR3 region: CASSGLAGTSTDTQYF. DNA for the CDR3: TGTGCCAGCAGTGGACTAGCGGGAACCAGCACAGATACGCAGTATTTT.

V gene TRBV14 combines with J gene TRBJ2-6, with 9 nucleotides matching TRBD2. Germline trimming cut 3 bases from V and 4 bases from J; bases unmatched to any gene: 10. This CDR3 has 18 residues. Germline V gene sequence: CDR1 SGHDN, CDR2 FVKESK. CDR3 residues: CASSQARGGSSGANVLTF. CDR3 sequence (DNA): TGTGCCAGCAGCCAGGCGCGGGGGGGTTCCTCCGGGGCCAACGTCCTGACTTTC.

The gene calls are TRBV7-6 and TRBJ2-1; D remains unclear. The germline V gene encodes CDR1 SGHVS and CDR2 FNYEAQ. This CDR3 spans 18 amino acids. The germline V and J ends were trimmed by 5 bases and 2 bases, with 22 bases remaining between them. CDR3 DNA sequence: TGTGCCAGCAGCCCACATATCGCGGTCACCGATACCTACAATGAGCAGTTCTTC. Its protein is CASSPHIAVTDTYNEQFF.

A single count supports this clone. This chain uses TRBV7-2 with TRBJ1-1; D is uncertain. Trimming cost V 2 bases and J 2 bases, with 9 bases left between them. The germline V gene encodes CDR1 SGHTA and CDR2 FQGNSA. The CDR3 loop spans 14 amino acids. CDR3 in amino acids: CASSLLGHNTEAFF. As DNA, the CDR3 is TGTGCCAGCAGCTTATTGGGCCATAACACTGAAGCTTTCTTT.

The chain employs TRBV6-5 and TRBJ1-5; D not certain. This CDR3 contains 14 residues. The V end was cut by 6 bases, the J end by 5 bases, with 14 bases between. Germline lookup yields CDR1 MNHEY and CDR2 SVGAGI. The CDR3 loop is CASSGGRGYQPQHF. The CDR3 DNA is TGTGCCAGCAGCGGTGGGAGAGGATATCAGCCCCAGCATTTT.

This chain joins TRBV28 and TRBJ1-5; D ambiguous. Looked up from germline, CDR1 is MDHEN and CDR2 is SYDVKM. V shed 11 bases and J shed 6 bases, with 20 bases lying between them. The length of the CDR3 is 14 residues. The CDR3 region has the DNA TGTGCCTCCCGATTAGAGGGTGCGGGTCAGCCCCAGCATTTT. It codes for CASRLEGAGQPQHF.

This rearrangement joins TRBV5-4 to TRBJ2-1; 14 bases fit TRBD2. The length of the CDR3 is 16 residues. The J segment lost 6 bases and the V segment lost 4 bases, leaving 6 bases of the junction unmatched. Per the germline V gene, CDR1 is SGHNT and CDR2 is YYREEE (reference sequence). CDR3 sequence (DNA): TGTGCCAGCAGCCCACGGACTAGCGGGAGGCTCAATGAGCAGTTCTTC. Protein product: CASSPRTSGRLNEQFF.